The present TCR beta chain was sequenced within a study of blood T cells in healthy people across ages. Per the germline V gene, CDR1 is MNHNS and CDR2 is SASEGT. The CDR3 length is 14 residues. V dropped 2 bases and J dropped 8 bases, with 12 bases sitting between them. Remarks on this clonotype: Its target is unknown.

In terms of origin and age, donors were healthy Caucasian individuals from Russia aged about 6 to 90. Primers used in a second PCR of roughly 6 to 11 cycles were a sample-barcoded 5' primer and a J-beta primer mix. Each cDNA molecule carried a tag from a template-switch adaptor that contained 12 random nucleotides. Per sample, CDR3-containing paired-end reads numbered at least 2.5 million. In TCRdb, the 5' RACE reads were re-called with MiXCR into one record per CDR3 protein. The sample lists 1.5 million to 2 million distinct CDR3 sequences, approximately 50% seen once, with more than 2% in the top ten. Overall study findings and caveats: In long-lived donors, naive CD4+ cell counts and diversity exceeded those of aged donors.

The V gene is TRBV6-1, the J gene TRBJ1-4; a weak D match, TRBD1 (5 bases). This TCR came from a woman aged 40 to 50 in good health. Source material: blood. The chain's CDR3 is CASSERRASEKLFF. CDR3 in DNA: TGTGCCAGCAGTGAACGCAGGGCTTCGGAAAAACTGTTTTTT.